This T cell receptor beta chain was identified in a study of shared clonotypes between healthy human individuals. Turning to the study itself: Aged 18 to 49, the donors were two women and a few men. Each donor's CD8 memory used one plate, CD8 naive two, each CD4 subset three.

Each cell subset's genomic DNA was divided evenly among several immunoSEQ plates. Sequencing used immunoSEQ multiplex PCR; TCRdb keeps in-frame clones, though not all of them. The sample shows some 1.5 million clones, roughly 96% of them seen only once. A split of CD4+ cells into CD45RA+ naive and CD45RA-negative memory subsets was performed. The CDR3 spans 12 residues. Germline V CDR1 and CDR2: SQVTM, ANQGSEA. Trimming pared 3 bases from V and 2 bases from J, leaving 7 bases between. The sequence was obtained from a man aged 30 to 39 in good health. The source material was naive CD4+ T cells sorted from blood. As for subset: CD45RA+ positively selected. The chain joins TRBV29-1 to TRBJ2-5; a possible D gene is TRBD2 (6 bases). CDR3 residues: CSVEEGQETQYF. The CDR3 nucleotides read TGCAGCGTTGAGGAGGGTCAAGAGACCCAGTACTTC.